These 32 T cell receptor beta chains share one sample of origin, sequenced in a study of blood T cells in healthy people across ages. Primed by a sample-barcoded 5' primer and a J-beta primer mix, a second PCR proceeded for about 7 to 12 cycles. Via MiXCR, TCRdb re-called the 5' RACE reads, giving one row per CDR3 protein. The data hold roughly 1,500,000 distinct CDR3 sequences, with 35% to 45% observed a single time. Sequencing input: blood. Source of these receptors: a woman aged 18-35 years in good health.

This clonotype turned up a few times. This chain connects TRBV10-3 to TRBJ2-1; perhaps TRBD2 as D (6 bases). Germline-derived CDR1 and CDR2 are ENHRY and SYGVKD. Trimming shortened V by 0 bases and J by 4 bases, and 10 bases separated the two germline ends. The CDR3 loop spans 15 amino acids. DNA of the CDR3: TGTGCCATCAGTGAGTCCAACGGGGGTTACAATGAGCAGTTCTTC. This gives the protein CAISESNGGYNEQFF.

The J gene is TRBJ2-7, the V gene TRBV11-2, with D possibly TRBD2 on 5 matching bases. CDR3 size: 15 residues. V lost 2 bases and J lost 5, with 16 bases in between. Looked up from germline, CDR1 is SGHAT and CDR2 is FQNNGV. The CDR3 DNA reads as TGTGCCAGCAGCTTAAGTGTCGAGGGATCCCACGAGCAGTACTTC. Protein: CASSLSVEGSHEQYF.

J is TRBJ2-1 and V is TRBV7-2; D is ambiguous. Near its end, the DNA agrees better with TRBJ2-7, so the J call may be wrong. CDR3 length: 14 amino acids. Germline V gives CDR1 SGHTA, CDR2 FQGNSA. CDR3: CASSLLYGYNEQYF. The CDR3 region has the DNA TGTGCCAGCAGCTTACTATACGGCTACAATGAGCAGTACTTC.

The chain couples TRBV12-3 or TRBV12-4 to TRBJ2-2, with 12 bases that match TRBD1. J gave up 4 bases and V 5 bases, and 14 bases lay outside the gene matches. The CDR3 spans 19 residues. CDR3: CASSPGQGAMGRFTGELFF. The CDR3 region has the DNA TGTGCCAGCAGTCCGGGACAGGGGGCGATGGGCCGTTTCACCGGGGAGCTGTTTTTT.

There are a few counts of this clonotype. This sequence joins TRBV25-1 and TRBJ1-6; no clear D gene. The CDR3 extends over 15 amino acids. The germline V gene encodes CDR1 MGHDK and CDR2 SYGVNS. V shed 1 base and J shed 9 bases, with 13 bases lying between them. As DNA, the CDR3 is TGTGCCAGCAGTGAATTGGGCACCGATAGTTCACCCCTCCACTTT. This gives the protein CASSELGTDSSPLHF.

This clonotype was seen at least ten times. The rearrangement links TRBV10-3 to TRBJ2-7, with 9 bases matching TRBD2. The CDR3 has 14 amino acids. V dropped 5 bases and J dropped 3; count of bases not matched to a gene: 5. Germline V gives CDR1 ENHRY, CDR2 SYGVKD. CDR3 bases: TGTGCCATCAGTTCTAGCGGGGCGCTCTACGAGCAGTACTTC. Translating gives CAISSSGALYEQYF.

The V and J genes are TRBV20-1 and TRBJ2-3; weak D call: TRBD1 (6 bases). Germline V CDR1 and CDR2: DFQATT, SNEGSKA (reference sequence). V lost 6 bases to trimming and J lost 0 bases, with 13 bases between them. CDR3 length equals 14 residues. The chain's CDR3 is CSAILQGSTDTQYF. The CDR3 nucleotides read TGCAGTGCGATATTACAGGGAAGCACAGATACGCAGTATTTT.

The V gene is TRBV20-1, the J gene TRBJ2-1; maybe TRBD2 (5 bases). Near its end, the DNA agrees better with TRBJ2-7, so the J call may be wrong. This CDR3 has 16 residues. Germline values: CDR1 DFQATT, CDR2 SNEGSKA (reference sequence). In DNA, the CDR3 is TGCAGTGCCCCCTCGGAAGCTCCTAGCTCCTACAATGAGCAGTACTTC. Protein product: CSAPSEAPSSYNEQYF.

The V call is TRBV4-1, the J call TRBJ1-2, with no clear D. Germline loops: CDR1 MGHRA, CDR2 YSYEKL. V was shortened by 7 bases and J by 5 bases, with 17 bases between the two germline ends. CDR3 length: 14 amino acids. CDR3 nucleotide sequence: TGCGCCAGCAAGGGCGACGCTACGCGGTATGGCTACACCTTC. Its translation: CASKGDATRYGYTF.

This clonotype was picked up one time. The V and J genes are TRBV4-1 and TRBJ2-3; D is ambiguous. Germline V CDR1 and CDR2: MGHRA, YSYEKL. V was trimmed by 0 bases and J by 4 bases, leaving 8 bases between them. The CDR3 is made up of 14 amino acids. CDR3 bases: TGCGCCAGCAGCCAAGATTCCTCAGCAGATACGCAGTATTTT. It translates to CASSQDSSADTQYF.

The chain employs TRBV28 and TRBJ2-3; TRBD2 agrees at 9 bases. CDR1 and CDR2 from the germline V gene are MDHEN and SYDVKM. Trimming at V came to 4 bases and at J to 6 bases, leaving 11 bases not matched to a gene. The CDR3 spans 16 residues. CDR3 sequence reads: CASSSLAGVQEDTQYF. The CDR3 DNA reads as TGTGCCAGCAGTTCCTTAGCGGGGGTCCAGGAGGATACGCAGTATTTT.

The V gene is TRBV6-5, the J gene TRBJ1-2; 7 bases fit TRBD1. This CDR3 has 14 amino acids. Germline V gene lookup returns CDR1 MNHEY and CDR2 SVGAGI. J lost 7 bases, V lost 7 bases, and 12 bases had no gene match. The CDR3 is CASTFRGGDGGYTF. The CDR3 DNA is TGTGCCAGCACCTTCCGAGGGGGCGACGGTGGCTACACCTTC.

The rearrangement joins TRBV20-1 to TRBJ2-3, with unresolved D. The germline V gene encodes CDR1 DFQATT and CDR2 SNEGSKA (reference sequence). The germline V and J ends were trimmed by 1 base and 6 bases, with 14 bases remaining between them. This CDR3 contains 14 residues. The CDR3 is CSARGAPAPDTQYF. DNA of the CDR3: TGCAGTGCTAGAGGGGCCCCTGCCCCCGATACGCAGTATTTT.

V gene TRBV7-9 combines with J gene TRBJ2-1; D gene uncertain. The CDR3 has 17 residues. V lost 0 bases to trimming and J lost 0 bases, with 12 bases between them. Germline lookup yields CDR1 SEHNR and CDR2 FQNEAQ (reference sequence). CDR3 coding DNA: TGTGCCAGCAGCTTAGCGACGACGGCCAGCTCCTACAATGAGCAGTTCTTC. Translation gives CASSLATTASSYNEQFF. Variable domain in full (rest from reference TRBV7-9 and TRBJ2-1): DTGVSQNPRHKITKRGQNVTFRCDPISEHNRLYWYRQTLGQGPEFLTYFQNEAQLEKSRLLSDRFSAERPKGSFSTLEIQRTEQGDSAMYLCASSLATTASSYNEQFFGPGTRLTVL.

This clonotype was seen more than once but under ten times. The chain recombines TRBV5-8 with TRBJ2-3; D gene ambiguous. Germline CDR1 reads SGHTS; CDR2 reads YDEGEE. Deletions cut 1 base from V and 0 bases from J, with 9 bases between. This CDR3 spans 15 amino acids. The CDR3 DNA reads as TGTGCCAGCAGCTTGCAGGTCACTAGCACAGATACGCAGTATTTT. This encodes CASSLQVTSTDTQYF.

This chain links TRBV12-3 or TRBV12-4 with TRBJ1-1; 8 positions match TRBD1. The CDR3 sequence is 15 residues long. The junction had 8 bases not matched to a gene; V was cut back by 7 bases and J by 1 base. The CDR3, as DNA: TGTGCCAGCACCTTACAAGGGACAGGGAACACTGAAGCTTTCTTT. Translated, it gives CASTLQGTGNTEAFF.

The rearrangement uses TRBV12-3 or TRBV12-4 and TRBJ2-7, with TRBD2 as a possible D gene (5 bases). V lost 6 bases, J lost 4 bases, and 16 bases lay in between. CDR3 length: 14 residues. The CDR3 spells CASSRGPKRYEQYF. The CDR3 DNA is TGTGCCAGCAGCCGAGGGCCTAAGAGGTACGAGCAGTACTTC.

This chain uses TRBV10-3 with TRBJ2-1; D possibly corresponds to TRBD2 (5 bases). The CDR3 length is 13 residues. Per the germline V gene, CDR1 is ENHRY and CDR2 is SYGVKD. The germline V and J ends were trimmed by 7 bases and 8 bases, with 15 bases remaining between them. CDR3 DNA: TGTGCCATCAAGGACCAAACCGGGGATGAGCAGTTCTTC. The encoded protein is CAIKDQTGDEQFF.

This clonotype has a single count. The chain couples TRBV2 to TRBJ2-1, with D perhaps being TRBD1 or TRBD2 (5 bases each). This CDR3 spans 14 amino acids. The V gene lost 6 bases and the J gene lost 7 bases, with 16 bases spanning the gap. In germline, CDR1 is SNHLY, CDR2 FYNNEI. This CDR3 is CASRVGDLINEQFF. In nucleotides, the CDR3 is TGTGCCAGCAGAGTAGGGGACCTAATTAATGAGCAGTTCTTC.

This clonotype was seen a few times. The chain joins TRBV9 to TRBJ2-5, with TRBD2 matching 8 bases. V lost 5 bases and J lost 2; bases outside the gene matches: 2. CDR1 and CDR2 from the germline V gene are SGDLS and YYNGEE. The CDR3 sequence is 13 residues long. The CDR3 spells CASSSGAQETQYF. CDR3 coding DNA: TGTGCCAGCAGTAGCGGGGCTCAAGAGACCCAGTACTTC. The variable domain in full, completed from reference TRBV9 and TRBJ2-5, reads DSGVTQTPKHLITATGQRVTLRCSPRSGDLSVYWYQQSLDQGLQFLIQYYNGEERAKGNILERFSAQQFPDLHSELNLSSLELGDSALYFCASSSGAQETQYFGPGTRLLVL.

In the case of this clonotype: A read error may explain this, as a much larger clone is one base away. This CDR3 reads CAISEMGGSYNEQYF. For the CDR3, the DNA is TGTGCCATCAGTGAGATGGGGGGCTCCTACAATGAGCAGTACTTC. The chain recombines TRBV10-3 with TRBJ2-1; D is tentatively TRBD1 or TRBD2 (6 bases each). The J call may not be correct, given that the DNA end is closer to TRBJ2-7. The CDR3 sequence is 15 residues long. From germline, CDR1 is ENHRY and CDR2 SYGVKD.

The chain combines TRBV7-6 with TRBJ1-1; D remains unclear. Looked up from germline, CDR1 is SGHVS and CDR2 is FNYEAQ. V was pared by 4 bases and J by 5 bases, with 11 bases between. This CDR3 is 13 amino acids long. The CDR3 region has the DNA TGTGCCAGCAGCTCCTCCATAGGGACTGAAGCTTTCTTT. It translates to CASSSSIGTEAFF.

The chain combines TRBV29-1 with TRBJ1-1; D gene ambiguous. With 5 bases removed from V and 5 bases from J, the gap between germline ends came to 15 bases. The V gene's germline CDR1 is SQVTM and CDR2 ANQGSEA. The CDR3 contains 13 residues. CDR3 DNA: TGCAGCGTTCAACACGGGGTTCAAACTGAAGCTTTCTTT. It yields the protein CSVQHGVQTEAFF. Filled out from reference TRBV29-1 and TRBJ1-1, the complete variable domain reads SAVISQKPSRDICQRGTSLTIQCQVDSQVTMMFWYRQQPGQSLTLIATANQGSEATYESGFVIDKFPISRPNLTFSTLTVSNMSPEDSSIYLCSVQHGVQTEAFFGQGTRLTVV.

The chain links TRBV19 to TRBJ2-1; TRBD2 matches at 11 bases. With V trimmed by 5 bases and J by 6 bases, 12 bases remained unmatched. The CDR3 has 17 amino acids. Germline CDR1 reads LNHDA; CDR2 reads SQIVND (reference sequence). For the CDR3, the DNA is TGTGCCAGTAGTCTGGGGGGACTAGCGGCCTCCCGCAATGAGCAGTTCTTC. This codes for CASSLGGLAASRNEQFF.

This clonotype was picked up many times. This chain joins TRBV14 and TRBJ2-1, with D hard to call. The V end lost 8 bases, the J end lost 8 bases, and 10 bases lay between the germline ends. The V gene's germline CDR1 is SGHDN and CDR2 FVKESK. The CDR3 consists of 11 residues. The CDR3 sequence is CASGVYDEQFF. CDR3 coding DNA: TGTGCCAGCGGGGTATACGATGAGCAGTTCTTC.

This clonotype was counted between two and nine times. The chain uses TRBV11-2 and TRBJ1-1; TRBD1 might be the D (6 bases). With 0 bases removed from V and 0 bases from J, the gap between germline ends came to 11 bases. CDR3 length: 16 amino acids. Germline V lookup: CDR1 SGHAT, CDR2 FQNNGV. CDR3 DNA sequence: TGTGCCAGCAGCTTAGAACCGGACAGCATGAACACTGAAGCTTTCTTT. Protein sequence: CASSLEPDSMNTEAFF.

The sample holds a few counts of this clonotype. The chain uses TRBV20-1 and TRBJ1-6, with D perhaps TRBD1 (5 bases). Germline CDR1 and CDR2: DFQATT and SNEGSKA (reference sequence). V shed 6 bases and J shed 8 bases, with 11 bases lying between them. The CDR3 has 12 residues. The CDR3 region is CSAGDGDSPLHF. The CDR3 DNA sequence: TGCAGTGCCGGGGACGGCGATTCACCCCTCCACTTT.

This clonotype was picked up a small number of times. This chain uses TRBV6-1 with TRBJ2-1, with D hard to call. The V end was cut by 2 bases, the J end by 2 bases, with 10 bases between. CDR3 length equals 15 residues. Germline CDR1 and CDR2: MNHNS and SASEGT. CDR3 bases: TGTGCCAGCAGTGAATCGATTGGTACCTACAATGAGCAGTTCTTC. Translation: CASSESIGTYNEQFF.

This chain links TRBV5-1 with TRBJ2-2, with D maybe TRBD2 (5 bases). The CDR3 is 14 residues long. V was cut by 4 bases and J by 7 bases, with 14 bases left in between. Germline-derived CDR1 and CDR2 are SGHRS and YFSETQ. The CDR3 is CASSVELEGGELFF. CDR3 bases: TGCGCCAGCAGCGTGGAACTAGAGGGCGGGGAGCTGTTTTTT.

The J gene is TRBJ1-5, the V gene TRBV28; TRBD1 matches 8 bases. The CDR3 contains 14 residues. J lost 4 bases, V lost 3 bases, and 2 bases had no gene match. Per germline, CDR1 MDHEN and CDR2 SYDVKM. The CDR3 nucleotides are TGTGCCAGCAGTTTCCAGGGGGCGAATCAGCCCCAGCATTTT. Translating gives CASSFQGANQPQHF.

This clonotype was picked up a small number of times. This may stem from a read error, because a much larger clone lies one nucleotide away. The rearrangement joins TRBV28 to TRBJ2-5; maybe TRBD1 (6 bases). CDR1 is MDHEN and CDR2 is SYDVKM in the germline V gene. Trimming pared 4 bases from V and 5 bases from J, leaving 14 bases between. This CDR3 spans 14 amino acids. The CDR3 sequence is CASSSAAGVETQYF. CDR3 bases: TGTGCCAGCAGTTCTGCGGCAGGGGTGGAGACCCAGTACTTC.

The V call is TRBV10-3, the J call TRBJ2-7, with 7 nucleotides matching TRBD2. Germline CDR1 is ENHRY and CDR2 is SYGVKD. The V segment lost 8 bases and the J segment 7 bases; nucleotides outside the gene matches: 14. The CDR3 has 14 amino acids. The DNA for the CDR3 is TGTGCCATCGGTCGGGGGGTTTTGAGCGATGAGCAGTACTTC. It codes for CAIGRGVLSDEQYF.